This TCR beta chain was obtained from a study of T cell repertoires in cytomegalovirus infection. On the study more broadly: The study used recently identified HLA-C-restricted and well-studied HLA-B-restricted CMV epitopes. Both a matching HLA type and CMV infection were indicated by public TCR beta signatures. General study points: The cumulative frequency of public TCR beta families distinguished individuals who carried CMV together with the relevant HLA.

CDR3 size: 16 residues. V shed 2 bases and J 10 bases; nucleotides not matched to a gene: 9. The germline V gene encodes CDR1 MNHEY and CDR2 SVGAGI. TCRdb analysed the reads with MiXCR anew, one entry per CDR3 protein. The table lists about 920,000 distinct CDR3 sequences, roughly 30% of them singletons. This clonotype came up a few times. The target antigen is unknown. This chain uses TRBV6-5 with TRBJ1-6; 9 bases agree with TRBD1. The sequence came from a human donor in good health (CMV status not recorded). Some clones in this sample may be carry-over from other donors' samples. Source: cultured CD8+ T cells from PBMCs, taken from culture after CMV antigen stimulation. CDR3 sequence (DNA): TGTGCCAGCAGTTACGCGGGACAGGGAAGCGGGTCACCCCTCCACTTT. This translates into CASSYAGQGSGSPLHF.